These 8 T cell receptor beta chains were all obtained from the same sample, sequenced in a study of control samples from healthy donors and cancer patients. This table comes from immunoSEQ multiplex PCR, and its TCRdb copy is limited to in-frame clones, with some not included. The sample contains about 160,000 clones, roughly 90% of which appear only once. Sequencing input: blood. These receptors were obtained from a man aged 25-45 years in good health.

The CDR3 reads CASSQGATFWTQYF. CDR3 DNA sequence: TGTGCCAGCAGCCAGGGGGCCACCTTTTGGACCCAGTACTTC. This chain uses TRBV14 with TRBJ2-5; tentative D call: TRBD1 (6 bases). V lost 3 bases, J lost 7 bases, and 15 bases lay in between. CDR3 size: 14 residues. Germline V gives CDR1 SGHDN, CDR2 FVKESK.

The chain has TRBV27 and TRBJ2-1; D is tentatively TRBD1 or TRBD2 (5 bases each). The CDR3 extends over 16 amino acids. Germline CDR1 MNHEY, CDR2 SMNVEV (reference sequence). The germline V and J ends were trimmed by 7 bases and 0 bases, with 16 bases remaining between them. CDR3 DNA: TGTGCCAGCAAGAAGCCGTGGGGGAGCTCCTACAATGAGCAGTTCTTC. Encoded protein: CASKKPWGSSYNEQFF.

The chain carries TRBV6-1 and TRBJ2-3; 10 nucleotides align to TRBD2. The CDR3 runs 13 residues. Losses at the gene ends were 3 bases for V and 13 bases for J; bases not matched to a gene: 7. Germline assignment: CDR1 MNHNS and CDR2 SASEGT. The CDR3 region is CASSDQVAGGKYF. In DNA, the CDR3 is TGTGCCAGCAGTGACCAGGTAGCGGGGGGAAAGTATTTT.

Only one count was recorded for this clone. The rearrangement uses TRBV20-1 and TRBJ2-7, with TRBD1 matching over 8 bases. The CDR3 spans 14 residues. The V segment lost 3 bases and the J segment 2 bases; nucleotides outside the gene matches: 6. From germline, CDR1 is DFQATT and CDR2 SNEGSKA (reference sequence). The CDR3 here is CSASMTGEPYEQYF. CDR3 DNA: TGCAGTGCTAGTATGACAGGGGAGCCCTACGAGCAGTACTTC.

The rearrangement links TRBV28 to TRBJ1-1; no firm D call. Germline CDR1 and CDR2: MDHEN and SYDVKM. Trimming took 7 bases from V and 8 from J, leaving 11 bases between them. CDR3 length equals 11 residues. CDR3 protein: CASTTSREAFF. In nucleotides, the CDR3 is TGTGCCAGCACCACATCTAGGGAAGCTTTCTTT.

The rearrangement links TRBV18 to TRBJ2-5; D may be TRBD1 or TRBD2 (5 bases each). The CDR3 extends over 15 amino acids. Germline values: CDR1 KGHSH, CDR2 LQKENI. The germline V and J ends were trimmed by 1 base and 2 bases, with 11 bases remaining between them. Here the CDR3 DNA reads TGTGCCAGCTCACCACTGGACGGGGCGCAAGAGACCCAGTACTTC. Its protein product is CASSPLDGAQETQYF.

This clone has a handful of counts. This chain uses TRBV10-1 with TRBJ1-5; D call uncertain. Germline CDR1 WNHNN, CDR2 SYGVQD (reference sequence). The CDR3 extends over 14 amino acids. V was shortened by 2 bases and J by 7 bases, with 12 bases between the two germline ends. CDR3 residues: CASSEKPDRQPQHF. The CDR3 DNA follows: TGCGCCAGCAGTGAGAAACCGGATCGACAGCCCCAGCATTTT.

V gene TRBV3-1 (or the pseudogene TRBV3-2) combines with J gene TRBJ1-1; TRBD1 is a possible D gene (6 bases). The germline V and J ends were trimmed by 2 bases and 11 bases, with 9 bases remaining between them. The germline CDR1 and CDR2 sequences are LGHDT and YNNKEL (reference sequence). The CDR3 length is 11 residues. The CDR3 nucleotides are TGTGCCAGCAGCCAAAGGGGGGGGGCTTTCTTT. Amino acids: CASSQRGGAFF.